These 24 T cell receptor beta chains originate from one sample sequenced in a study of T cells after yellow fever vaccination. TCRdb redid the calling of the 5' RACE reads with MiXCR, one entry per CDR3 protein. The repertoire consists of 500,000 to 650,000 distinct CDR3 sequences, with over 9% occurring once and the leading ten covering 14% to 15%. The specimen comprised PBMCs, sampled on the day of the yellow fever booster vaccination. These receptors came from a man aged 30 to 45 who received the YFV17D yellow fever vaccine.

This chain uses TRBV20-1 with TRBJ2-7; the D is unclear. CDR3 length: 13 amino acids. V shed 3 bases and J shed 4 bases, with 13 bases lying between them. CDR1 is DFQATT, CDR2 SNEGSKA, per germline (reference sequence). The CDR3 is CSASRAVDYEQYF. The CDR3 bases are TGCAGTGCTAGTCGGGCGGTGGATTACGAGCAGTACTTC.

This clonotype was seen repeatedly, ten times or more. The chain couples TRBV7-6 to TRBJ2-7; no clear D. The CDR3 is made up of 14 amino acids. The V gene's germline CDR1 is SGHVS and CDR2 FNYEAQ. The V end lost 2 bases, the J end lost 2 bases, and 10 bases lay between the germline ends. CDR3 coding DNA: TGTGCCAGCAGCTTATTTGGGCTAACCTACGAGCAGTACTTC. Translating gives CASSLFGLTYEQYF.

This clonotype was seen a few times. The CDR3 coding sequence is TGTGCCAGCAGCCATCCCTCGGGAGGTGGTGATACGCAGTATTTT. Translating gives CASSHPSGGGDTQYF. V and J are TRBV14 and TRBJ2-3, with TRBD2 matching over 7 bases. Per germline, CDR1 SGHDN and CDR2 FVKESK. There are 15 residues in the CDR3. The trim removed 3 bases at V and 6 bases at J, leaving 9 bases unmatched.

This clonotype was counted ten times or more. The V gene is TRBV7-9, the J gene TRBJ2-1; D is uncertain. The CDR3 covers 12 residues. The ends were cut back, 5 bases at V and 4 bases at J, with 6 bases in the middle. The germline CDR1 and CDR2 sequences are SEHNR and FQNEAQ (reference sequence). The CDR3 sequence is CASSRAYNEQFF. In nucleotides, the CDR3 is TGTGCCAGCAGCCGGGCTTACAATGAGCAGTTCTTC.

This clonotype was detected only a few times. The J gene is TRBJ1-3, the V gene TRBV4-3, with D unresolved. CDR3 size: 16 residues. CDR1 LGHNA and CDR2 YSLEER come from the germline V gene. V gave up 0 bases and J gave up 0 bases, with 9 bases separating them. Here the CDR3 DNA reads TGCGCCAGCAGCCAAGAAATATACCTCTCTGGAAACACCATATATTTT. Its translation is CASSQEIYLSGNTIYF.

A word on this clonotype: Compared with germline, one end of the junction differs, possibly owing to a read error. The CDR3 region is CATSETESKRDEQIF. DNA for the CDR3: TGTGCCACCAGTGAAACCGAGAGTAAGAGGGATGAGCAGATCTTC. This chain links TRBV24-1 with TRBJ2-1; tentatively, D is TRBD2 (5 bases). The germline CDR1 and CDR2 sequences are KGHDR and SFDVKD. The CDR3 contains 15 residues.

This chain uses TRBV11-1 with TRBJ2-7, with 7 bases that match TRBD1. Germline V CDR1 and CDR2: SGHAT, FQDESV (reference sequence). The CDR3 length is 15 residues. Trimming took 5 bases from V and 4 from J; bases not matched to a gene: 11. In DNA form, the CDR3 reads TGTGCCAGCAGCATCGAAAGAGGACAGGCATACGAGCAGTACTTC. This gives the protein CASSIERGQAYEQYF.

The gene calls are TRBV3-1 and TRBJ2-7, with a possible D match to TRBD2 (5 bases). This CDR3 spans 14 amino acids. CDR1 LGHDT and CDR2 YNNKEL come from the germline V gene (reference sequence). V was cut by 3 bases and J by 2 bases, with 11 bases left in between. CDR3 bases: TGTGCCAGCAGCCATCGAGGGTCCGCCTACGAGCAGTACTTC. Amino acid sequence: CASSHRGSAYEQYF.

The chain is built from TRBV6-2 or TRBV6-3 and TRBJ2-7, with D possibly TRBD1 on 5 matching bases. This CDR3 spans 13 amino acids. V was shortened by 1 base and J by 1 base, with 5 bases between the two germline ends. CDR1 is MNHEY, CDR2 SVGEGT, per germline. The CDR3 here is CASSYYRSYEQYF. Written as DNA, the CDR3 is TGTGCCAGCAGTTACTACAGGTCCTACGAGCAGTACTTC.

Here the CDR3 DNA reads TGTGCCAGCAGCAACTTAATGAGCGGGGGCGAGCAGTACTTC. As protein: CASSNLMSGGEQYF. This rearrangement joins TRBV21-1 to TRBJ2-7; the DNA was not used to check the table's D call, TRBD2. TRBV21-1 is an annotated pseudogene. The CDR3 runs to 14 residues.

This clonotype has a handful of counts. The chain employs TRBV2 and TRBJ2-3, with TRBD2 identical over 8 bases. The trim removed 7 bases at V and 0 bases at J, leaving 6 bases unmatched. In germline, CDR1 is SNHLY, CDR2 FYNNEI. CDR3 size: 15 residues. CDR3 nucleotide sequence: TGTGCCAGCAACCGACTAGCGACTAGCACAGATACGCAGTATTTT. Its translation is CASNRLATSTDTQYF. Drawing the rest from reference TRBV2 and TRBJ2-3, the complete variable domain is EPEVTQTPSHQVTQMGQEVILRCVPISNHLYFYWYRQILGQKVEFLVSFYNNEISEKSEIFDDQFSVERPDGSNFTLKIRSTKLEDSAMYFCASNRLATSTDTQYFGPGTRLTVL.

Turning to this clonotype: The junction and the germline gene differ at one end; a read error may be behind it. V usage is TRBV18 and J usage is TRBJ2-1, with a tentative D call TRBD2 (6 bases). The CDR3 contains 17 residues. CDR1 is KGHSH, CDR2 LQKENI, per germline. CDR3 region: CASSAPAGQNSYNEQFF. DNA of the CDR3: TGTGCCAGCTCAGCACCAGCGGGCCAAAACTCCTACAATGAGCAGTTCTTC.

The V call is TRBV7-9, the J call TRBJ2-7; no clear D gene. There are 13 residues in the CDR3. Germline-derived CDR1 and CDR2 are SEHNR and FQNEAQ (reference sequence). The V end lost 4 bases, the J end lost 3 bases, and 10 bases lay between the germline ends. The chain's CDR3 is CASSSSGNYEQYF. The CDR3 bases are TGTGCCAGCAGCTCTTCCGGAAACTACGAGCAGTACTTC.

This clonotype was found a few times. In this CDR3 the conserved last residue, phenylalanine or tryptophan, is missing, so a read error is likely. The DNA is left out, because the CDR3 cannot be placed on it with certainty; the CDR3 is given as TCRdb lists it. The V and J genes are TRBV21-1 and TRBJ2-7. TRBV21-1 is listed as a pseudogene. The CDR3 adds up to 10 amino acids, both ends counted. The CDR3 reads CASSYPSDWI.

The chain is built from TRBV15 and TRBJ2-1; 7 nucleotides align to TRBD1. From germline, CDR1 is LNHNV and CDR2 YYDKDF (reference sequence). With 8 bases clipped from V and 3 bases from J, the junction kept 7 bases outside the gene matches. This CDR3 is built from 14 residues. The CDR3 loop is CATGDGTDYNEQFF. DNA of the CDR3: TGTGCCACCGGGGACGGGACAGACTACAATGAGCAGTTCTTC.

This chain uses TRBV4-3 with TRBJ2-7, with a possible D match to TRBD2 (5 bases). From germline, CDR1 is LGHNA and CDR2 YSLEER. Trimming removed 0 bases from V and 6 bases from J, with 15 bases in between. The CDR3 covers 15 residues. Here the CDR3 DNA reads TGCGCCAGCAGCCAAGATTCCCGCGGACTCCGCGAGCAGTACTTC. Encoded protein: CASSQDSRGLREQYF.

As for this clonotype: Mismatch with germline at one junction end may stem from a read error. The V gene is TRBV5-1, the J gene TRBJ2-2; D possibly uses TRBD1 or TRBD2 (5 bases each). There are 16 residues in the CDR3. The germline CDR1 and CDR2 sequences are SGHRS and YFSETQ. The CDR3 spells CASTLETGRKTGELFF. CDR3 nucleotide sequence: TGCGCCAGCACCTTGGAGACGGGACGGAAAACCGGGGAGCTGTTTTTT. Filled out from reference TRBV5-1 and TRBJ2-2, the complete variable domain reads KAGVTQTPRYLIKTRGQQVTLSCSPISGHRSVSWYQQTPGQGLQFLFEYFSETQRNKGNFPGRFSGRQFSNSRSEMNVSTLELGDSALYLCASTLETGRKTGELFFGEGSRLTVL.

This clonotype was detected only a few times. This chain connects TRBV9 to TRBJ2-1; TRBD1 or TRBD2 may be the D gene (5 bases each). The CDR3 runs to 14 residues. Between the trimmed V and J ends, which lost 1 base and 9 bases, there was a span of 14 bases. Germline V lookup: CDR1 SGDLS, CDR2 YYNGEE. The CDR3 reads CASSVWGSASEQFF. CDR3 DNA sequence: TGTGCCAGCAGCGTATGGGGGTCGGCAAGTGAGCAGTTCTTC.

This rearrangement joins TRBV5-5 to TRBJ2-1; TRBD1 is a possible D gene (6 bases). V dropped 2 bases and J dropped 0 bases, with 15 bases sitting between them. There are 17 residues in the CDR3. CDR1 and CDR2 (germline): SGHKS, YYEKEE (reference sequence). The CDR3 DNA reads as TGTGCCAGCAGCTTCAGGGGCAGATCGAGCTCCTACAATGAGCAGTTCTTC. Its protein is CASSFRGRSSSYNEQFF. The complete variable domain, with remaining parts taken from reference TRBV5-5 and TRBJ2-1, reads DAGVTQSPTHLIKTRGQQVTLRCSPISGHKSVSWYQQVLGQGPQFIFQYYEKEERGRGNFPDRFSARQFPNYSSELNVNALLLGDSALYLCASSFRGRSSSYNEQFFGPGTRLTVL.

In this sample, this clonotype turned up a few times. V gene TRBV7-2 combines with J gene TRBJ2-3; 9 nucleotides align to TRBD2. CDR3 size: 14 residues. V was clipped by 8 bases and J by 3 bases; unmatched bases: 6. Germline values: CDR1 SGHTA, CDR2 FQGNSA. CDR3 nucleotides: TGTGCCAGCCACGCGGGAGGGAAGACAGATACGCAGTATTTT. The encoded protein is CASHAGGKTDTQYF.

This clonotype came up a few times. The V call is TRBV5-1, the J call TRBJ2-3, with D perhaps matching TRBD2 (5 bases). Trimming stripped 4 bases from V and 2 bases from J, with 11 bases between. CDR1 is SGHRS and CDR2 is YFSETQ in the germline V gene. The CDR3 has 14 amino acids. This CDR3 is CASSLGENTDTQYF. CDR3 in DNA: TGCGCCAGCAGCCTGGGAGAAAACACAGATACGCAGTATTTT.

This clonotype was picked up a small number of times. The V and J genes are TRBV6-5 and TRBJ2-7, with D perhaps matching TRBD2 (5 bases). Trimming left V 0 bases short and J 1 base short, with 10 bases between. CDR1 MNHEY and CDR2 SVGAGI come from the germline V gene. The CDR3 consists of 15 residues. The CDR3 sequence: CASSYSGRASYEQYF. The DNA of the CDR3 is TGTGCCAGCAGTTACTCTGGGCGGGCTTCCTACGAGCAGTACTTC.

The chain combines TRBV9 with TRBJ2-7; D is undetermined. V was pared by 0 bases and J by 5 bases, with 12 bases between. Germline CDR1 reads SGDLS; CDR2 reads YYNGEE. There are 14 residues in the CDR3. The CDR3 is CASSVEAFGDEQYF. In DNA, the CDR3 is TGTGCCAGCAGCGTAGAGGCGTTCGGAGACGAGCAGTACTTC.

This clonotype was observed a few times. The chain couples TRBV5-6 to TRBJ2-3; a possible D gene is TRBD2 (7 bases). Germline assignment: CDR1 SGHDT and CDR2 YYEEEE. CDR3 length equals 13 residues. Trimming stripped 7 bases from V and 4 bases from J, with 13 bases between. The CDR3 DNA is TGTGCCAGCTACTCGGGGGGCCCAGATACGCAGTATTTT. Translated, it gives CASYSGGPDTQYF.